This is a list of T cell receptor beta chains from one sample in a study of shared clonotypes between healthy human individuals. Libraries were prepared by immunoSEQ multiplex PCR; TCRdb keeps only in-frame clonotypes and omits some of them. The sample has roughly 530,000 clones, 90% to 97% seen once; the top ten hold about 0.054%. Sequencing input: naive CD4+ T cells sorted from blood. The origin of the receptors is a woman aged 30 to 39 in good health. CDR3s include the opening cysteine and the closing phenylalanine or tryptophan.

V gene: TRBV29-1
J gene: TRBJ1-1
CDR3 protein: CSVESLNTEAFF

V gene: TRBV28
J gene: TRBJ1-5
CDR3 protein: CASTSRLGVGNQPQHF

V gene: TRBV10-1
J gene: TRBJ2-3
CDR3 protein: CASSWDRSTDTQYF

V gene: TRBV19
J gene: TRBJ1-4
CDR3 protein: CATRGPTTNEKLFF

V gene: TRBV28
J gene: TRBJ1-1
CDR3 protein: CASSWRNLNTEAFF

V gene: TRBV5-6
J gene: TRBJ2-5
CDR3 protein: CASSLGGRYSRETQYF

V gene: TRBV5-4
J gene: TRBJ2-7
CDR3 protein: CASSLSRAPVQYF

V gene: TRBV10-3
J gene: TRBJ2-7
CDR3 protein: CANKQGLAERLYEQYF

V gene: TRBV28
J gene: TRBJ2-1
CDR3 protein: CASSGLGALGLNEQFF

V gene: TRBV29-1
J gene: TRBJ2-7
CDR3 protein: CSVERGGTGSNEQYF

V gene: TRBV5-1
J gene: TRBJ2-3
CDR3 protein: CASSLAADTQYF

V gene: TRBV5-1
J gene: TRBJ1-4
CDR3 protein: CASSLEPGDGEKLFF

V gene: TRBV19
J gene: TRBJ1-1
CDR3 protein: CASKNGRTEAFF

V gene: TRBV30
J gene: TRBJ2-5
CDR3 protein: CAWRQGQVQETQYF

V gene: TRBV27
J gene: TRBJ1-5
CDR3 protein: CASSLSTGVGQPQHF

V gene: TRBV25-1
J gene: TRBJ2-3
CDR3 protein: CASRASLAGGPDTQYF

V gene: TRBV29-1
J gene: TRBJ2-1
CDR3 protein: CSVQAGGLGGEQFF

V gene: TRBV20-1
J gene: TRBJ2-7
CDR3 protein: CSANPLAEQYF

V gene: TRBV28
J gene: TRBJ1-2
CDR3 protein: CASSLLGQGRLYGYTF

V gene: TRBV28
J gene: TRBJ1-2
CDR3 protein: CASCGRRRGVYGYTF

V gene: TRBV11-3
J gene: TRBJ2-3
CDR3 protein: CASSLGRSPQSTDTQYF

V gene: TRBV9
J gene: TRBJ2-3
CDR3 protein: CASSVGTSGYTDTQYF

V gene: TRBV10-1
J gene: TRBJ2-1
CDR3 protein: CASSETGSSYNEQFF

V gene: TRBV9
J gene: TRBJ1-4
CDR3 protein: CASSERDTTNEKLFF

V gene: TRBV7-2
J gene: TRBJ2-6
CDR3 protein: CASSPRGEGARTGANVLTF

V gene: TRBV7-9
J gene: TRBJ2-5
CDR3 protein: CASSLVKAGTSWTQYF

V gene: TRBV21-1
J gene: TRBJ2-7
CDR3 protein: CASSNGDPREGEQYF

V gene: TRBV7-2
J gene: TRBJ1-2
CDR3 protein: CASSLMSGEGYTF

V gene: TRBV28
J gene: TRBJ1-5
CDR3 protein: CASSSGQGDQPQHF

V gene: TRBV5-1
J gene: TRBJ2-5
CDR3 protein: CASSLDGQETQYF

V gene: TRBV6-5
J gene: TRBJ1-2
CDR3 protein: CASRVDRGLNYGYTF

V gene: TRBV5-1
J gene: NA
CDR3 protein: CASSTAGTGNHEQYF

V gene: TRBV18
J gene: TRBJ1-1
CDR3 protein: CASSPSTDEAFF

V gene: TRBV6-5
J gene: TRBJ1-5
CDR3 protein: CASSRPDDQPQHF

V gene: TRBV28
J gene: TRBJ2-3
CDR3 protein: CASSVDSFIDTDTQYF

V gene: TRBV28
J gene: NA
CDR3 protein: CASSFPGGSYEQYF

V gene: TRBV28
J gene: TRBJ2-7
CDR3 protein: CASSGGFGSYEQYF

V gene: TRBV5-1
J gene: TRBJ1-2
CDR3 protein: CASSPSRDRGQGWYGYTF

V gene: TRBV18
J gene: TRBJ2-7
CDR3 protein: CASSSRTGTNEQYF

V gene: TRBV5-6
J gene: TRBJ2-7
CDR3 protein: CASRDRQGPSYEQYF

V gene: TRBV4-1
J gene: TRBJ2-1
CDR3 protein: CASSQLGVKYNEQFF

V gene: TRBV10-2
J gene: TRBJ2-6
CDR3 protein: CASSGALSSGANVLTF

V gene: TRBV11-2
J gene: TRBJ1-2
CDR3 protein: CASSLLLRDRGTYGYTF

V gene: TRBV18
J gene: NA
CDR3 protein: CASSPETSGLGGYEQYF

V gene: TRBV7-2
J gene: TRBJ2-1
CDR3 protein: CASSQKRTYNEQFF

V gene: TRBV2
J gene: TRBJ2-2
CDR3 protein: CAIKANGGTGELFF

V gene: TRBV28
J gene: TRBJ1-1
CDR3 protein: CASEKTAYRKENTEAFF

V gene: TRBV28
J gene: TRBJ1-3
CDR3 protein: CASSLSGTGNTIYF

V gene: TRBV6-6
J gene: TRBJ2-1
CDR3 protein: CASSSSSYNEQFF

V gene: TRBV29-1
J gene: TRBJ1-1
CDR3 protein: CSVGGGLPERAFF

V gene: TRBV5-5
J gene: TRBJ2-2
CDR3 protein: CASSSRGGPRQGEGGELFF

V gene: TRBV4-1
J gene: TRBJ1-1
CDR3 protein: CASSHLRGTEAFF

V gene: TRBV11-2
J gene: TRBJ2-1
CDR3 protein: CASSLAVAGGGYNEQFF

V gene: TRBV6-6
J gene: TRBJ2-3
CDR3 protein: CASSHVRGTTDTQYF

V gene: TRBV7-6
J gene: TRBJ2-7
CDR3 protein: CASSNDLAGVREQYF